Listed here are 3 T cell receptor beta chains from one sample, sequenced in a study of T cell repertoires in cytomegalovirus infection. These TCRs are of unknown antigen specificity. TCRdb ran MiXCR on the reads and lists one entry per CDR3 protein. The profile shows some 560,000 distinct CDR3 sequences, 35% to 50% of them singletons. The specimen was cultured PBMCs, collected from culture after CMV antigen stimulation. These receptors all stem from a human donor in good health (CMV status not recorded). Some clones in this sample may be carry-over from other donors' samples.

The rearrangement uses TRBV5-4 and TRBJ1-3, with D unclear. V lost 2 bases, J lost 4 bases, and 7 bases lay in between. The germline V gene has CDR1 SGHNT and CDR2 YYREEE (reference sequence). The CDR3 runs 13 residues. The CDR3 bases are TGTGCCAGCAGCTTCCGAGAAGGAAACACCATATATTTT. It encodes CASSFREGNTIYF.

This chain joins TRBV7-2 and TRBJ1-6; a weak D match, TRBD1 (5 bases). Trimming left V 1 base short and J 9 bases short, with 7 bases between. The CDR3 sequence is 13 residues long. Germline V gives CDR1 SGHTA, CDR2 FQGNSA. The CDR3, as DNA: TGTGCCAGCAGCTTAGACCAGGGTTCACCCCTCCACTTT. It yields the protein CASSLDQGSPLHF.

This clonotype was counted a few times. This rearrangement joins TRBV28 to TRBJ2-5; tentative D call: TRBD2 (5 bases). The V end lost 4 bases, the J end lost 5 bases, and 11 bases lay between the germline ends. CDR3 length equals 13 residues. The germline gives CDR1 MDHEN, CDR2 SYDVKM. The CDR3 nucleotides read TGTGCCAGCAGTTGGCGTGGGGAGGAGACCCAGTACTTC. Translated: CASSWRGEETQYF.